This T cell receptor beta chain was identified in a study of T-cell memory formation after mild COVID-19. Regarding the study as a whole: Contracting CD4+ clones lay largely in CM and EM, with CD8+ ones residing in EMRA. Confirmation was lacking for SARS-CoV-2 specificity of second-wave clones that peaked on day 37.

V lost 6 bases and J 0 bases, leaving 9 bases between the germline ends. From germline, CDR1 is KGHSH and CDR2 LQKENI. This CDR3 has 13 residues. This clonotype was detected only a few times. The target antigen is unknown. TCRdb re-called the 5' RACE reads through MiXCR, storing one row per CDR3 protein. The sample contains about 140,000 distinct CDR3 sequences, roughly 15% of which appear only once. What was sequenced was PBMCs or a T cell subset sorted from them (not recorded which). The J gene is TRBJ2-7, the V gene TRBV18; no clear D. This TCR derives from an adult woman who had mild COVID-19 (a few samples of this study predate the infection). Cell type and time point are not known. This CDR3 is CASSRTASYEQYF. The CDR3 DNA sequence: TGTGCCAGCTCTCGGACGGCCTCCTACGAGCAGTACTTC.